Shown below are 19 T cell receptor beta chains from a single sample sequenced in a study of cytomegalovirus exposure and HLA in healthy donors. PCR primers comprised 60 Vbeta and 13 Jbeta primers. Libraries were prepared by immunoSEQ multiplex PCR; TCRdb keeps only in-frame clonotypes and omits some of them. The sample comprises around 100,000 clones, approximately 83% of which are singletons, and roughly 2.5% rests with the top ten. Sequencing was carried out using PBMCs. These receptor sequences come from a woman between 18 and 30 years old in good health and CMV-seronegative.

The rearrangement links TRBV5-7 to TRBJ2-3; perhaps TRBD1 as D (5 bases). TRBV5-7 is an ORF, with its function uncertain. The length of the CDR3 is 13 residues. V was trimmed by 4 bases and J by 6 bases, leaving 12 bases between them. CDR3 amino acids: CASSPTEEDTQYF. CDR3 bases: TGTGCCAGCAGCCCGACAGAAGAGGATACGCAGTATTTT.

The chain combines TRBV2 with TRBJ2-3; unclear D gene. Trimming stripped 6 bases from V and 3 bases from J, with 4 bases between. Germline V gene lookup returns CDR1 SNHLY and CDR2 FYNNEI. The CDR3 length is 11 residues. DNA of the CDR3: TGTGCCAGCAGCATTACAGATACGCAGTATTTT. Residues: CASSITDTQYF. Full variable domain (rest looked up from reference TRBV2 and TRBJ2-3): EPEVTQTPSHQVTQMGQEVILRCVPISNHLYFYWYRQILGQKVEFLVSFYNNEISEKSEIFDDQFSVERPDGSNFTLKIRSTKLEDSAMYFCASSITDTQYFGPGTRLTVL.

V is TRBV2 and J is TRBJ2-1; possibly TRBD2 for D (5 bases). The CDR3 runs 15 residues. Trimming cost V 1 base and J 5 bases, with 12 bases left between them. Germline V gene lookup returns CDR1 SNHLY and CDR2 FYNNEI. The CDR3 bases are TGTGCCAGCAGTGAAGATTTCGGGATTAACAATGAGCAGTTCTTC. Residues: CASSEDFGINNEQFF.

To note about this clone: The same CDR3 is also encoded by other DNA sequences in this sample. CDR3 coding DNA: TGTGCCAGCAGCTTGGCGGGGGGGAGCTCCTACAATGAGCAGTTCTTC. Translation: CASSLAGGSSYNEQFF. This chain links TRBV5-4 with TRBJ2-1; 8 positions agree with TRBD2. The CDR3 covers 16 residues. V was pared by 0 bases and J by 0 bases, with 2 bases of the junction left unmatched. CDR1 is SGHNT, CDR2 YYREEE, per germline (reference sequence).

This sequence joins TRBV6-5 and TRBJ2-7, with TRBD2 matching 8 bases. Germline V gene sequence: CDR1 MNHEY, CDR2 SVGAGI. Trimming took 0 bases from V and 2 from J; bases not matched to a gene: 3. This CDR3 has 15 amino acids. The CDR3 loop is CASSYSLAGTYEQYF. In nucleotides, the CDR3 is TGTGCCAGCAGTTACTCTCTAGCGGGTACCTACGAGCAGTACTTC.

About this clone itself: The junction does not match germline at one end; this may be a read error. Other DNA sequences within the sample encode an identical CDR3. The CDR3 loop reads CASSLGWRVSSYEQYF. DNA of the CDR3: TGTGCCAGCAGTTTGGGTTGGCGGGTGAGCTCCTACGAGCAGTACTTC. J is TRBJ2-7 and V is TRBV5-4, with D perhaps matching TRBD2 (5 bases). Germline V gene data show CDR1 as SGHNT and CDR2 as YYREEE (reference sequence). The CDR3 covers 16 residues.

This clone has just one count. The J gene is TRBJ1-2, the V gene TRBV6-1; D gene uncertain. CDR1 and CDR2 (germline): MNHNS, SASEGT. The CDR3 spans 13 residues. Trimming pared 3 bases from V and 6 bases from J, leaving 11 bases between. The chain's CDR3 is CASSEGRLDGYTF. CDR3 DNA sequence: TGTGCCAGCAGTGAGGGCAGATTGGATGGCTACACCTTC.

This rearrangement joins TRBV18 to TRBJ2-5, with a weak D call TRBD2 (5 bases). Trimming took off 2 bases at V and 2 bases at J, with 12 bases between the two ends. This CDR3 spans 15 amino acids. Germline V CDR1 and CDR2: KGHSH, LQKENI. CDR3 loop: CASSPGLAKQETQYF. The DNA for the CDR3 is TGTGCCAGCTCACCAGGACTGGCCAAACAAGAGACCCAGTACTTC. The whole variable domain, remainder taken from reference TRBV18 and TRBJ2-5, is NAGVMQNPRHLVRRRGQEARLRCSPMKGHSHVYWYRQLPEEGLKFMVYLQKENIIDESGMPKERFSAEFPKEGPSILRIQQVVRGDSAAYFCASSPGLAKQETQYFGPGTRLLVL.

V gene TRBV27 combines with J gene TRBJ1-5, with 7 bases fitting TRBD1. J was trimmed by 4 bases and V by 0 bases; bases with no gene match: 3. Germline V lookup: CDR1 MNHEY, CDR2 SMNVEV (reference sequence). This CDR3 region has 15 residues. CDR3 sequence reads: CASSLSGQANQPQHF. DNA of the CDR3: TGTGCCAGCAGTTTATCTGGACAGGCAAATCAGCCCCAGCATTTT.

This chain joins TRBV5-1 and TRBJ1-1; D gene uncertain. CDR3 length: 12 residues. Between the trimmed V and J ends, which lost 1 base and 7 bases, there was a span of 8 bases. Looked up from germline, CDR1 is SGHRS and CDR2 is YFSETQ. CDR3 sequence: CASSLSGNEAFF. DNA for the CDR3: TGCGCCAGCAGCTTGTCCGGGAATGAAGCTTTCTTT.

The chain combines TRBV6-9 with TRBJ2-1, with 10 nucleotides matching TRBD2. V gave up 5 bases and J gave up 7 bases; unmatched junction bases: 11. CDR3 length: 16 residues. Germline assignment: CDR1 MNHGY and CDR2 SVAAGI. The CDR3, as DNA: TGTGCCAGCAGTCCCCGGCTAGCGGGAGTATGGAATGAGCAGTTCTTC. Translated, it gives CASSPRLAGVWNEQFF.

This chain connects TRBV19 to TRBJ1-5; D uncertain. The CDR3 contains 14 residues. The ends were cut back, 8 bases at V and 2 bases at J, with 13 bases in the middle. CDR1 LNHDA and CDR2 SQIVND come from the germline V gene (reference sequence). This CDR3 reads CASVPGTGNQPQHF. The CDR3 DNA follows: TGTGCCAGTGTACCGGGAACAGGCAATCAGCCCCAGCATTTT.

The chain recombines TRBV6-1 with TRBJ1-5; TRBD1 aligns across 7 bases. This CDR3 has 15 residues. Looked up from germline, CDR1 is MNHNS and CDR2 is SASEGT. Trimming removed 6 bases from V and 6 bases from J; junction bases left unmatched: 11. Written as DNA, the CDR3 is TGTGCCAGCAGCGCAGACAGGGAAGGAAGTCAGCCCCAGCATTTT. It translates to CASSADREGSQPQHF.

The CDR3 loop reads CASSDRGLTGNTIYF. In DNA, the CDR3 is TGTGCCAGCAGTGACAGGGGTTTAACTGGAAACACCATATATTTT. The chain is built from TRBV2 and TRBJ1-3, with a tentative D call TRBD1 (6 bases). Trimming took 3 bases from V and 2 from J, leaving 11 bases between them. This CDR3 is built from 15 residues. Germline assignment: CDR1 SNHLY and CDR2 FYNNEI.

V gene TRBV4-1 combines with J gene TRBJ1-5, with D hard to call. The CDR3 is 19 residues long. The ends were cut back, 0 bases at V and 0 bases at J, with 18 bases in the middle. The V gene's germline CDR1 is MGHRA and CDR2 YSYEKL. The CDR3 DNA is TGCGCCAGCAGCCAAGACTTGGTAGGACTGCTATATAGCAATCAGCCCCAGCATTTT. Its protein is CASSQDLVGLLYSNQPQHF.

The CDR3 loop reads CASSIKSGPNYGYTF. As DNA, the CDR3 is TGTGCCAGTAGTATTAAATCAGGTCCTAACTATGGCTACACCTTC. This rearrangement joins TRBV19 to TRBJ1-2; D not resolved. V shed 3 bases and J shed 0 bases, with 11 bases lying between them. Germline V gene data show CDR1 as LNHDA and CDR2 as SQIVND (reference sequence). This CDR3 contains 15 residues.

The chain uses TRBV27 and TRBJ1-5, with D unresolved. V lost 2 bases, J lost 0 bases, and 8 bases lay in between. CDR1 MNHEY and CDR2 SMNVEV come from the germline V gene (reference sequence). There are 15 residues in the CDR3. In nucleotides, the CDR3 is TGTGCCAGCAGTTTAGGCCCTTATAGCAATCAGCCCCAGCATTTT. It encodes CASSLGPYSNQPQHF.

The chain employs TRBV29-1 and TRBJ2-1, with 8 bases matching TRBD2. The CDR3 covers 14 residues. Trimming removed 8 bases from V and 6 bases from J; junction bases left unmatched: 12. Germline CDR1 is SQVTM and CDR2 is ANQGSEA. CDR3 sequence: CSLSHAGGGNEQFF. CDR3 nucleotide sequence: TGCAGCCTCTCCCATGCGGGGGGTGGCAATGAGCAGTTCTTC.

CDR3 in amino acids: CASSGGQGMAYEQYV. CDR3 sequence (DNA): TGTGCCAGCAGTGGTGGCCAGGGAATGGCCTACGAGCAGTACGTC. The chain recombines TRBV2 with TRBJ2-7, with D possibly matching TRBD1 (5 bases). Germline V gives CDR1 SNHLY, CDR2 FYNNEI. Trimming took 4 bases from V and 2 from J, leaving 15 bases between them. The CDR3 has 15 amino acids.